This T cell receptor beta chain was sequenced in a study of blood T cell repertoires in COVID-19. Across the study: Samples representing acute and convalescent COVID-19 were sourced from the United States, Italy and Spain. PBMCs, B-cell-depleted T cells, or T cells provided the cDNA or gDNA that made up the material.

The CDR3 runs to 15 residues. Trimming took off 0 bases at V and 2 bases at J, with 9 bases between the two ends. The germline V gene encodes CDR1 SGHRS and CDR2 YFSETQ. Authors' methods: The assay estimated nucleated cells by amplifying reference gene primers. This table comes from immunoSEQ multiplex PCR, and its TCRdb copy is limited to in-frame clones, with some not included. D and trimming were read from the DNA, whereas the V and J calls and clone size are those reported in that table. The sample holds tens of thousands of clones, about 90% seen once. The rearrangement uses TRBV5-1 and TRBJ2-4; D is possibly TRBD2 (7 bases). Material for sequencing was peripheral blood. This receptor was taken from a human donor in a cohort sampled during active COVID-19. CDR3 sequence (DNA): TGCGCCAGCAGCTTGGGCGGGGGCACCAAAAACATTCAGTACTTC. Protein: CASSLGGGTKNIQYF.